One sample yielded the 20 T cell receptor beta chains listed below, sequenced in a study of T-cell memory formation after mild COVID-19. MiXCR, run by TCRdb on the 5' RACE reads, gives a single entry per CDR3 protein. The table records around 450,000 distinct CDR3 sequences, less than 25% of them present only once. The sample was PBMCs or a T cell subset sorted from them (not recorded which). These receptors were collected from an adult woman who had mild COVID-19 (a few samples of this study predate the infection). Cell type and time point are not known.

A few counts support this clonotype. The chain links TRBV7-6 to TRBJ1-1; D is perhaps TRBD1 (5 bases). Germline V gene lookup returns CDR1 SGHVS and CDR2 FNYEAQ. The germline V and J ends were trimmed by 0 bases and 4 bases, with 12 bases remaining between them. The CDR3 totals 15 residues. Here the CDR3 reads CASSLASGFGTEAFF. The CDR3 nucleotides read TGTGCCAGCAGCTTAGCTTCAGGGTTTGGCACTGAAGCTTTCTTT.

The chain carries TRBV6-2 or TRBV6-3 and TRBJ2-2; D not certain. Germline V gene lookup returns CDR1 MNHEY and CDR2 SVGEGT. The CDR3 is 11 amino acids. V lost 7 bases and J lost 6, with 6 bases in between. In DNA form, the CDR3 reads TGTGCCAGCAAACGTGCCGGGGAGCTGTTTTTT. It specifies CASKRAGELFF.

The gene calls are TRBV12-3 or TRBV12-4 and TRBJ1-2, with D uncertain. Deletions cut 2 bases from V and 6 bases from J, with 10 bases between. The CDR3 totals 13 residues. CDR3 protein: CASSLRRLNGYTF. The CDR3 DNA follows: TGTGCCAGCAGTTTAAGGCGGCTTAATGGCTACACCTTC.

A few counts support this clonotype. V gene TRBV19 combines with J gene TRBJ2-1; perhaps TRBD2 as D (5 bases). The germline V gene encodes CDR1 LNHDA and CDR2 SQIVND (reference sequence). The CDR3 is 14 residues long. V shed 3 bases and J shed 4 bases, with 10 bases lying between them. The CDR3 DNA reads as TGTGCCAGTAGTATTTCCAGCGGATACAATGAGCAGTTCTTC. Its protein is CASSISSGYNEQFF.

The chain employs TRBV2 and TRBJ2-7; possible D gene TRBD1, 5 bases. Germline V gene lookup returns CDR1 SNHLY and CDR2 FYNNEI. The CDR3 length is 17 residues. The V end lost 4 bases, the J end lost 4 bases, and 23 bases lay between the germline ends. CDR3 DNA sequence: TGTGCCAGCAGTGGGTCTTGGAACAAGACAGATTATTACGAGCAGTACTTC. This codes for CASSGSWNKTDYYEQYF.

This clonotype was recorded a few times. The chain carries TRBV20-1 and TRBJ2-7; D is unresolved. The germline V and J ends were trimmed by 3 bases and 4 bases, with 10 bases remaining between them. This CDR3 has 12 residues. Germline-derived CDR1 and CDR2 are DFQATT and SNEGSKA (reference sequence). The DNA of the CDR3 is TGCAGTGCTAGGGGCCGGTTTTACGAGCAGTACTTC. This gives the protein CSARGRFYEQYF.

The rearrangement links TRBV7-9 to TRBJ2-1; 7 bases align to TRBD2. V shed 8 bases, J shed 7 bases, and the junction held 17 bases outside the gene matches. The CDR3 sequence is 16 residues long. Germline V lookup: CDR1 SEHNR, CDR2 FQNEAQ (reference sequence). The CDR3 spells CASAEGFGGGLNEQFF. The DNA for the CDR3 is TGTGCCAGCGCCGAAGGGTTTGGCGGGGGTCTGAATGAGCAGTTCTTC.

The rearrangement links TRBV11-2 to TRBJ2-6, with 7 bases matching TRBD2. J gave up 4 bases and V 4 bases, and 4 bases lay outside the gene matches. Germline V CDR1 and CDR2: SGHAT, FQNNGV. This CDR3 has 15 residues. The CDR3 DNA follows: TGTGCCAGCAGCTCCTGGCGGGAGGGGGCCAACGTCCTGACTTTC. It specifies CASSSWREGANVLTF.

The chain recombines TRBV7-9 with TRBJ2-1; D might be TRBD2 (5 bases). Germline V gives CDR1 SEHNR, CDR2 FQNEAQ (reference sequence). Trimming took 1 base from V and 6 from J, leaving 7 bases between them. The CDR3 covers 13 residues. DNA of the CDR3: TGTGCCAGCAGCTTAGTACTAGGCAATGAGCAGTTCTTC. It encodes CASSLVLGNEQFF.

J is TRBJ2-7 and V is TRBV18, with 7 positions matching TRBD2. CDR1 and CDR2 from the germline V gene are KGHSH and LQKENI. The V and J ends lost 8 bases and 6 bases, in that order; junction bases with no gene match: 4. This CDR3 region has 11 residues. The CDR3 region is CASSREGEQYF. The DNA for the CDR3 is TGTGCCAGCAGCAGGGAGGGCGAGCAGTACTTC.

V gene TRBV20-1 combines with J gene TRBJ2-1; 7 nucleotides align to TRBD1. J gave up 4 bases and V 0 bases, and 12 bases lay outside the gene matches. The CDR3 spans 17 residues. The germline V gene encodes CDR1 DFQATT and CDR2 SNEGSKA (reference sequence). The CDR3 region has the DNA TGCAGTGCTAGAGAATCAAGGCAGGGGGTTTGGTACAATGAGCAGTTCTTC. Protein product: CSARESRQGVWYNEQFF.

The DNA of the CDR3 is TGTGCCAGCAGTACCGGACAGGGGGGAAGGTGGGGTGATGGCTACACCTTC. It encodes CASSTGQGGRWGDGYTF. The rearrangement uses TRBV6-6 and TRBJ1-2, with TRBD1 matching over 10 bases. CDR1 is MNHNY and CDR2 is SVGAGI in the germline V gene (reference sequence). Unmatched junction bases numbered 15, after V lost 5 bases and J lost 6 bases. The length of the CDR3 is 17 residues.

V is TRBV25-1 and J is TRBJ2-3; 7 bases fit TRBD1. The V and J ends lost 3 bases and 2 bases, in that order; junction bases with no gene match: 8. Germline CDR1 MGHDK, CDR2 SYGVNS. The CDR3 extends over 16 amino acids. The CDR3 here is CASSDRDGTATDTQYF. The DNA of the CDR3 is TGTGCCAGCAGTGATCGTGACGGGACAGCCACAGATACGCAGTATTTT.

This chain connects TRBV29-1 to TRBJ2-7, with a tentative D call TRBD2 (6 bases). This CDR3 is built from 17 residues. Germline V gene sequence: CDR1 SQVTM, CDR2 ANQGSEA. V gave up 6 bases and J gave up 3 bases, with 27 bases separating them. The CDR3 reads CSVQPSLGRGGVYEQYF. DNA of the CDR3: TGCAGCGTCCAGCCCAGCCTCGGCCGAGGAGGGGTCTACGAGCAGTACTTC.

This clonotype was counted a few times. The CDR3 DNA reads as TGTGCCACCAGCAGAGACAGGGGGAACACCGGGGAGCTGTTTTTT. Translated, it gives CATSRDRGNTGELFF. This chain links TRBV15 with TRBJ2-2; D may be TRBD1 (6 bases). Germline CDR1 and CDR2: LNHNV and YYDKDF (reference sequence). V lost 0 bases and J 1 base, leaving 6 bases between the germline ends. CDR3 length equals 15 residues.

This clonotype has only one observation. The chain couples TRBV4-2 to TRBJ2-1; 12 bases line up with TRBD2. The V and J ends lost 1 base and 2 bases, in that order; junction bases with no gene match: 6. The CDR3 is 18 amino acids. CDR1 is LGHNA, CDR2 YNFKEQ, per germline. In nucleotides, the CDR3 is TGTGCCAGCAGCCAAGCCCGACTAGCGGGAGACACCTACAATGAGCAGTTCTTC. It codes for CASSQARLAGDTYNEQFF.

This clonotype was seen a handful of times. The chain is built from TRBV7-2 and TRBJ1-5; D unclear. CDR1 is SGHTA and CDR2 is FQGNSA in the germline V gene. Trimming stripped 2 bases from V and 6 bases from J, with 20 bases between. This CDR3 has 17 amino acids. The CDR3 bases are TGTGCCAGCAGCTTATCGCCTCAGAAGGGCCATAGTCAGCCCCAGCATTTT. Translated: CASSLSPQKGHSQPQHF.

This chain joins TRBV2 and TRBJ2-5; 9 bases agree with TRBD2. Germline V gene data show CDR1 as SNHLY and CDR2 as FYNNEI. V gave up 1 base and J gave up 1 base; unmatched junction bases: 4. This CDR3 contains 16 residues. The CDR3 is CASSEGLAGIQETQYF. The CDR3 DNA reads as TGTGCCAGCAGTGAAGGCCTAGCGGGGATCCAAGAGACCCAGTACTTC. The variable domain in full, completed from reference TRBV2 and TRBJ2-5, reads EPEVTQTPSHQVTQMGQEVILRCVPISNHLYFYWYRQILGQKVEFLVSFYNNEISEKSEIFDDQFSVERPDGSNFTLKIRSTKLEDSAMYFCASSEGLAGIQETQYFGPGTRLLVL.

This clonotype came up a few times. V and J are TRBV18 and TRBJ1-1; TRBD1 is a possible D gene (6 bases). V lost 8 bases and J lost 7, with 14 bases in between. CDR3 length: 12 residues. The germline V gene has CDR1 KGHSH and CDR2 LQKENI. DNA of the CDR3: TGTGCCAGCCGGGGGGGCGCGATTGAAGCTTTCTTT. This gives the protein CASRGGAIEAFF.

This chain joins TRBV7-8 and TRBJ2-7; TRBD2 matches 7 bases. V was pared by 2 bases and J by 0 bases, with 7 bases of the junction left unmatched. Germline loops: CDR1 SGHVS, CDR2 FQNEAQ. This CDR3 spans 16 amino acids. CDR3 region: CASSLSGGLGSYEQYF. CDR3 nucleotides: TGTGCCAGCAGCTTATCGGGGGGACTGGGCTCCTACGAGCAGTACTTC.